The rows below give T cell receptor beta chains drawn from one sample of a study of shared clonotypes between healthy human individuals. Generated by immunoSEQ multiplex PCR, the TCRdb table keeps only in-frame clones and is missing some. The sample has about 2,200,000 clones, approximately 94% seen once. Sequencing input: naive CD8+ T cells from PBMCs. The receptors stem from a man aged 18 to 29 in good health. Some clones in this sample may be carry-over from other donors' samples. The CDR3 runs from the conserved cysteine through the conserved F or W.

cdr3_aa: CASTQRSTGELFF; v_call: TRBV9; j_call: TRBJ2-2
cdr3_aa: CASSIGLAGSTTSTDTQYF; v_call: TRBV19; j_call: TRBJ2-3
cdr3_aa: CASSLNRVGEAFF; v_call: TRBV5-5; j_call: TRBJ1-1
cdr3_aa: CASSYGTGDLGQFF; v_call: TRBV5-6; j_call: TRBJ2-1
cdr3_aa: CASSDRDRDYGYTF; v_call: TRBV9; j_call: TRBJ1-2
cdr3_aa: CASSQGRGLVRFYGYTF; v_call: TRBV14; j_call: TRBJ1-2
cdr3_aa: CASSYSRGSGENLHF; v_call: TRBV6-5; j_call: TRBJ1-6
cdr3_aa: CASSLGQGYDGYTF; v_call: TRBV7-8; j_call: TRBJ1-2
cdr3_aa: CASSLAGGFNEQYF; v_call: TRBV5-6; j_call: TRBJ2-7
cdr3_aa: CASSLSLAGSDEQFF; v_call: TRBV7-7; j_call: TRBJ2-1
cdr3_aa: CASSPRSRPNEKLFF; v_call: TRBV19; j_call: TRBJ1-4
cdr3_aa: CASSTGGGETQYF; v_call: TRBV5-6; j_call: TRBJ2-5
cdr3_aa: CASRGPFGPEQYF; v_call: TRBV27; j_call: TRBJ2-7
cdr3_aa: CASSSSGRVTGELFF; v_call: TRBV5-6; j_call: TRBJ2-2
cdr3_aa: CASSFSSALTGPQETQYF; v_call: TRBV7-9; j_call: TRBJ2-5
cdr3_aa: CASSPPGTSSGNEQFF; v_call: TRBV7-9; j_call: TRBJ2-1
cdr3_aa: CSVETSGRSYEQYF; v_call: TRBV29-1; j_call: TRBJ2-7
cdr3_aa: CASSILINSNQPQHF; v_call: TRBV28; j_call: TRBJ1-5
cdr3_aa: CASSQLDRGSYEQYF; v_call: TRBV4-1; j_call: TRBJ2-7
cdr3_aa: CAGAGYEQYF; v_call: TRBV6-4; j_call: TRBJ2-7
cdr3_aa: CASSLVGGPYEQYF; v_call: TRBV5-8; j_call: TRBJ2-7
cdr3_aa: CASSRTSGRAGDEQFF; v_call: TRBV19; j_call: TRBJ2-1
cdr3_aa: CASSAGRTTMNTEAFF; v_call: TRBV2; j_call: TRBJ1-1
cdr3_aa: CASSLNRGFYEQYF; v_call: TRBV5-4; j_call: TRBJ2-7
cdr3_aa: CASSEPLKAFF; v_call: TRBV2; j_call: TRBJ1-1
cdr3_aa: CASSFQRNTEAFF; v_call: TRBV28; j_call: TRBJ1-1
cdr3_aa: CASSQGTGGTDTQYF; v_call: TRBV28; j_call: TRBJ2-3
cdr3_aa: CASSETGSSYEQYF; v_call: TRBV7-9; j_call: TRBJ2-7
cdr3_aa: CASSSRGEGRRETQYF; v_call: TRBV11-2; j_call: TRBJ2-5
cdr3_aa: CASSFGSRYEQYF; v_call: TRBV27; j_call: TRBJ2-7
cdr3_aa: CASSVGLAGSYEQYF; v_call: TRBV9; j_call: TRBJ2-7
cdr3_aa: CASSGRDPSEKLFF; v_call: TRBV25-1; j_call: TRBJ1-4
cdr3_aa: CASSASGGSYEQYF; v_call: TRBV6-4; j_call: TRBJ2-7
cdr3_aa: CATSRDLRVGQNNEQFF; v_call: TRBV15; j_call: TRBJ2-1
cdr3_aa: CASSVGTSPGELFF; v_call: TRBV9; j_call: TRBJ2-2
cdr3_aa: CAISESGAGVTDTQYF; v_call: TRBV10-3; j_call: TRBJ2-3
cdr3_aa: CASSLKQYEQYF; v_call: TRBV28; j_call: TRBJ2-7
cdr3_aa: CASIGSPRYNEQFF; v_call: TRBV7-8; j_call: TRBJ2-1
cdr3_aa: CASSPEGAGPYEQYF; v_call: TRBV9; j_call: TRBJ2-7
cdr3_aa: CASSHPTGTGYEQYF; v_call: TRBV4-1; j_call: TRBJ2-7
cdr3_aa: CAISDPLAGSTGWSQYF; v_call: TRBV10-3; j_call: TRBJ2-5
cdr3_aa: CASSDIQGEIDYEQYF; v_call: TRBV7-8; j_call: TRBJ2-7
cdr3_aa: CASSLKTGGDTGELFF; v_call: TRBV28; j_call: TRBJ2-2